This TCR beta chain was sequenced during a study of T cell repertoires in cytomegalovirus infection. In the study overall: Evidence of both CMV infection and a matching HLA type came from public TCR beta signatures.

One entry per CDR3 protein results from TCRdb running MiXCR on the reads. The table has 310,000 or so distinct CDR3 sequences, about 9.2% seen once. Trimming cost V 2 bases and J 5 bases; bases outside gene matches: 4. The germline CDR1 and CDR2 sequences are SGHTA and FQGNSA. This CDR3 has 15 residues. This clonotype was detected many times. The sequenced material came from PBMCs. This rearrangement joins TRBV7-2 to TRBJ2-2, with 8 bases that match TRBD2. The clonotype originates from a human donor in good health (CMV status not recorded). Some clones in this sample may be carry-over from other donors' samples. This CDR3 is CASSLTGGHTGELFF. The CDR3 nucleotides are TGTGCCAGCAGCTTAACGGGGGGGCATACCGGGGAGCTGTTTTTT. Full variable domain (rest looked up from reference TRBV7-2 and TRBJ2-2): GAGVSQSPSNKVTEKGKDVELRCDPISGHTALYWYRQSLGQGLEFLIYFQGNSAPDKSGLPSDRFSAERTGGSVSTLTIQRTQQEDSAVYLCASSLTGGHTGELFFGEGSRLTVL.